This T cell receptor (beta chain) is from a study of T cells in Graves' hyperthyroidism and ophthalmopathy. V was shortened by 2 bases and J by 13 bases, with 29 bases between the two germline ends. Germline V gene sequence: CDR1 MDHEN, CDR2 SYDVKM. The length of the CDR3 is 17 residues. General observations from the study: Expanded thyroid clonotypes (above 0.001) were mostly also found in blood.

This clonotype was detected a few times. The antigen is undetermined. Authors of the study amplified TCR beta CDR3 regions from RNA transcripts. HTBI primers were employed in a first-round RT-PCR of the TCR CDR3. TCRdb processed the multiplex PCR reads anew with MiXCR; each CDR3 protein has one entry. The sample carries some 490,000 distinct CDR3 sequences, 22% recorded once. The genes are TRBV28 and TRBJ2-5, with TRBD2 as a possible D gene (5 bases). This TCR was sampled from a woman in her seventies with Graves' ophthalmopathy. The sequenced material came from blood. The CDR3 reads CASSLEGPLPILHSLYF. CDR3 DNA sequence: TGTGCCAGCAGTTTAGAGGGTCCCCTACCCATTCTTCATTCTCTGTACTTC.